This T cell receptor (beta chain) was identified during a study of shared clonotypes between healthy human individuals. This CDR3 has 13 amino acids. CDR1 SGHNT and CDR2 YYREEE come from the germline V gene (reference sequence). V lost 0 bases, J lost 7 bases, and 7 bases lay in between. Measured with immunoSEQ multiplex PCR; TCRdb has only the in-frame clones, and not every one. The sample records about 1.1 million clones, about 84% being singletons. This sequence joins TRBV5-4 and TRBJ2-2; D is uncertain. Sequences were obtained from memory CD4+ T cells from PBMCs. Subset in this sample: CD45RA-negative fraction. The TCR sequence derives from a man aged 18-30 years in good health. Some clones in this sample may be carry-over from other donors' samples. The CDR3 here is CASSLVGVGELFF. CDR3 nucleotides: TGTGCCAGCAGCTTGGTGGGTGTCGGGGAGCTGTTTTTT.